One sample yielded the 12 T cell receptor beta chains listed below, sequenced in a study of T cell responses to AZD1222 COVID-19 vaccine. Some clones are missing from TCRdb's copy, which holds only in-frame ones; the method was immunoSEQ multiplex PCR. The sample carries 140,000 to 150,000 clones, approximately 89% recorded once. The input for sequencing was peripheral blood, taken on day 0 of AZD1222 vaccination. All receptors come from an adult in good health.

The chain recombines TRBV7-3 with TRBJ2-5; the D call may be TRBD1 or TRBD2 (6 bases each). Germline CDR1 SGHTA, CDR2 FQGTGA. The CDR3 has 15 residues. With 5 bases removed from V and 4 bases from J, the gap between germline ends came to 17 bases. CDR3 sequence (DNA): TGTGCCAGCAGCCCCTGGGGGCGGGGACCAGAGACCCAGTACTTC. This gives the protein CASSPWGRGPETQYF. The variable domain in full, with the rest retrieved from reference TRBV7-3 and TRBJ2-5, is GAGVSQTPSNKVTEKGKYVELRCDPISGHTALYWYRQSLGQGPEFLIYFQGTGAADDSGLPNDRFFAVRPEGSVSTLKIQRTERGDSAVYLCASSPWGRGPETQYFGPGTRLLVL.

CDR3: CASSKEIQGSNYGYTF. The CDR3 DNA is TGTGCCAGCAGCAAGGAAATACAGGGCTCTAACTATGGCTACACCTTC. This rearrangement joins TRBV4-2 to TRBJ1-2, with D possibly matching TRBD1 (6 bases). CDR3 length equals 16 residues. Trimming took 5 bases from V and 0 from J, leaving 16 bases between them. CDR1 and CDR2 from the germline V gene are LGHNA and YNFKEQ.

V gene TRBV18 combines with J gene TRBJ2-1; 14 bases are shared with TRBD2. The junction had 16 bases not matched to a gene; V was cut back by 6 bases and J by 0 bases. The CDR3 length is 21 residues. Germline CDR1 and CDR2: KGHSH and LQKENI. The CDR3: CASSQQQRLAGGESSYNEQFF. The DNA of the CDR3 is TGTGCCAGCTCTCAGCAGCAAAGACTAGCGGGGGGGGAAAGCTCCTACAATGAGCAGTTCTTC.

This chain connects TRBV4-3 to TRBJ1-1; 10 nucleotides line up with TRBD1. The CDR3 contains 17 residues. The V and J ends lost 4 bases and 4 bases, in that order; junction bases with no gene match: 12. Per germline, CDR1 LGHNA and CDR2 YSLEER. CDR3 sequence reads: CASSLRTGGGYGTEAFF. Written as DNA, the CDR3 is TGCGCCAGCAGCCTCCGGACAGGGGGGGGTTACGGCACTGAAGCTTTCTTT.

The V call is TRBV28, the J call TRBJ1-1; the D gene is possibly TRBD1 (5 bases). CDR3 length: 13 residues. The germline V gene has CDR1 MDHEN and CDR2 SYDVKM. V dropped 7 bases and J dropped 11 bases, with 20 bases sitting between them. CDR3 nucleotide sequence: TGTGCCAGCACCCCTTGGCGGACACAAGACGCTTTCTTT. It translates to CASTPWRTQDAFF.

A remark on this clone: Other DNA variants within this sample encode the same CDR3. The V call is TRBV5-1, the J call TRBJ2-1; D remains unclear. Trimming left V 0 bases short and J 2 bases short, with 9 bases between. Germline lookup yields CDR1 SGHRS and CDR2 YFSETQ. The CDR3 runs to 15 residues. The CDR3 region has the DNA TGCGCCAGCAGCTTGGTGGGTGAAACCTACAATGAGCAGTTCTTC. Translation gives CASSLVGETYNEQFF. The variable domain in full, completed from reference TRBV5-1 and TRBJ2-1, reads KAGVTQTPRYLIKTRGQQVTLSCSPISGHRSVSWYQQTPGQGLQFLFEYFSETQRNKGNFPGRFSGRQFSNSRSEMNVSTLELGDSALYLCASSLVGETYNEQFFGPGTRLTVL.

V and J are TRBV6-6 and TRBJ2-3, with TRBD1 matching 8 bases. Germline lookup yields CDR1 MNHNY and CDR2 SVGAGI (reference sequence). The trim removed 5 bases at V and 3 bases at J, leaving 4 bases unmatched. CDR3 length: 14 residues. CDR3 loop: CASSDRGRTDTQYF. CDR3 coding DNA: TGTGCCAGCAGTGACAGGGGACGAACAGATACGCAGTATTTT.

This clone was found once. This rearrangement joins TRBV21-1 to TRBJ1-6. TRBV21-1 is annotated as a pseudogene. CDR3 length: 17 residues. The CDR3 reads CASSQLKGTAYNSPLHF. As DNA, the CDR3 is TGTGCCAGCAGCCAATTAAAGGGGACGGCCTATAATTCACCCCTCCACTTT.

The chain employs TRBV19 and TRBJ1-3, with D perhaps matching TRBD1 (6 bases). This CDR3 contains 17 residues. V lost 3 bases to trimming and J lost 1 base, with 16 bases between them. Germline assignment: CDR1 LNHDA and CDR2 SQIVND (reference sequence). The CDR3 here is CASSIQKLDRSGNTIYF. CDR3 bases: TGTGCCAGTAGTATCCAGAAACTCGACAGGTCTGGAAACACCATATATTTT.

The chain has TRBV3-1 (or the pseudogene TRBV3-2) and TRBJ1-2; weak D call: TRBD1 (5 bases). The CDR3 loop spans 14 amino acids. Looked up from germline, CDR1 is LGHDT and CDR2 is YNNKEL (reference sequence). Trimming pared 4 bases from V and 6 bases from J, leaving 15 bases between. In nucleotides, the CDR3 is TGTGCCAGCAGCCTGTTTGGCAGGGAAAATGGCTACACCTTC. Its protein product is CASSLFGRENGYTF.

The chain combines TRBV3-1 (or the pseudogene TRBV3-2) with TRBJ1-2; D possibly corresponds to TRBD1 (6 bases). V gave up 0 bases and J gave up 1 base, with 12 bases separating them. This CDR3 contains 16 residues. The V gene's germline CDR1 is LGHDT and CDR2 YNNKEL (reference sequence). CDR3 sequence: CASSQDRGGGNYGYTF. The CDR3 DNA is TGTGCCAGCAGCCAAGATCGGGGAGGGGGTAACTATGGCTACACCTTC.

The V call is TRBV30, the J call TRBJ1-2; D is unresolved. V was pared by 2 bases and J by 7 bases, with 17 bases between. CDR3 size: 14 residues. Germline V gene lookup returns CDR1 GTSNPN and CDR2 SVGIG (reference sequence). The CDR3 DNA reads TGTGCCTGGAGTAGGGCCAGGACTCCGGGTGGCTACACCTTC. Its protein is CAWSRARTPGGYTF.